Shown below are 8 T cell receptor beta chains from a single sample sequenced in a study of graft-versus-host responses after intestinal transplantation (dated by TCRdb to the early 2020s). No cognate antigen is known for these TCRs. The time point label here, explained by the study, means: cells obtained before transplantation from donor or recipient. Libraries were built with the immunoSEQ multiplex PCR assay. TCRdb holds this immuneACCESS table with in-frame rearrangements only. Some clones are missing; in checked studies, unresolved V genes explain under half, and the rest has no known cause. The sample data list tens of thousands of clones, and roughly four fifths of these were observed just once. In total, the top ten clones hold about a sixth of the sample. Sequences were derived from unstimulated CD8+ T cells sorted from spleen or lymph node cells, sampled before intestinal transplant. The receptors here all came from a human donor who received an intestinal transplant.

V gene TRBV25-1 combines with J gene TRBJ1-1, with D perhaps matching TRBD1 (5 bases). The germline V and J ends were trimmed by 2 bases and 2 bases, with 9 bases remaining between them. Germline V gene data show CDR1 as MGHDK and CDR2 as SYGVNS. The CDR3 is 14 residues long. In DNA, the CDR3 is TGTGCCAGCAGTGAAAGGACACAAAACACTGAAGCTTTCTTT. This codes for CASSERTQNTEAFF.

V usage is TRBV14 and J usage is TRBJ2-3; D tentatively reads TRBD1 or TRBD2 (5 bases each). From germline, CDR1 is SGHDN and CDR2 FVKESK. The CDR3 is made up of 16 amino acids. V was trimmed by 0 bases and J by 5 bases, leaving 15 bases between them. CDR3 DNA sequence: TGTGCCAGCAGCCAAGATGTTGGGGGTGCAGGAGATACGCAGTATTTT. This translates into CASSQDVGGAGDTQYF.

The J gene is TRBJ2-5, the V gene TRBV4-2; TRBD2 agrees at 12 bases. V was pared by 0 bases and J by 5 bases, with 7 bases of the junction left unmatched. Germline-derived CDR1 and CDR2 are LGHNA and YNFKEQ. The CDR3 is 17 residues long. CDR3 amino acids: CASSQEDLAGGLETQYF. The CDR3 nucleotides are TGTGCCAGCAGCCAAGAAGACCTAGCGGGAGGGCTTGAGACCCAGTACTTC.

The gene calls are TRBV6-5 and TRBJ2-1, with D tentatively TRBD1 (6 bases). With 4 bases removed from V and 12 bases from J, the gap between germline ends came to 16 bases. In germline, CDR1 is MNHEY, CDR2 SVGAGI. The CDR3 has 13 residues. DNA for the CDR3: TGTGCCAGCAGTTCACACAGGGAAGGAATGCAGTTCTTC. It specifies CASSSHREGMQFF.

The chain employs TRBV2 and TRBJ2-5, with D uncertain. There are 18 residues in the CDR3. Germline lookup yields CDR1 SNHLY and CDR2 FYNNEI. The V and J ends lost 7 bases and 0 bases respectively, with 24 bases between them. The CDR3 reads CASIRPPPFFLYQETQYF. CDR3 nucleotide sequence: TGTGCCAGCATCCGTCCCCCCCCGTTCTTCTTGTACCAAGAGACCCAGTACTTC.

The chain couples TRBV6-5 to TRBJ1-5, with no clear D. Germline V gene data show CDR1 as MNHEY and CDR2 as SVGAGI. This CDR3 contains 11 residues. Trimming pared 10 bases from V and 2 bases from J, leaving 6 bases between. CDR3 DNA sequence: TGTGCCATGTCAGGCAATCAGCCCCAGCATTTT. It encodes CAMSGNQPQHF.

The rearrangement links TRBV7-9 to TRBJ2-5, with D possibly TRBD1 on 6 matching bases. The better agreement between TRBJ2-7 and the DNA end casts doubt on the J call. Germline loops: CDR1 SEHNR, CDR2 FQNEAQ (reference sequence). This CDR3 contains 12 residues. CDR3 amino acids: CASSLGDNEQYF. CDR3 DNA: TGTGCCAGCAGCTTGGGGGACAACGAGCAGTACTTC.

The rearrangement links TRBV19 to TRBJ1-6; D not resolved. This CDR3 has 14 amino acids. Trimming shortened V by 1 base and J by 1 base, and 2 bases separated the two germline ends. CDR1 and CDR2 (germline): LNHDA, SQIVND (reference sequence). Here the CDR3 reads CASSIGSYNSPLHF. DNA of the CDR3: TGTGCCAGTAGTATAGGTTCCTATAATTCACCCCTCCACTTT.